Shown below are 24 T cell receptor beta chains from a single sample sequenced in a study of blood T cell repertoires in COVID-19. Some clones are missing from TCRdb's copy, which holds only in-frame ones; the method was immunoSEQ multiplex PCR. The profile shows about 230,000 clones, 83% of them singletons. The material sequenced was peripheral blood. The source of these receptors is a woman aged 70 to 79 with active or convalescent COVID-19.

The V and J genes are TRBV11-2 and TRBJ2-7; 7 bases are shared with TRBD2. The junction had 2 bases not matched to a gene; V was cut back by 2 bases and J by 1 base. The CDR3 has 14 residues. CDR1 and CDR2 (germline): SGHAT, FQNNGV. CDR3 bases: TGTGCCAGCAGCTTAAGCGGGAAGTCCTACGAGCAGTACTTC. Translating gives CASSLSGKSYEQYF.

This clone was observed a single time. The chain links TRBV4-2 to TRBJ2-1, with 10 bases that match TRBD1. The CDR3 runs 13 residues. J was trimmed by 8 bases and V by 8 bases; bases with no gene match: 6. Germline lookup yields CDR1 LGHNA and CDR2 YNFKEQ. As DNA, the CDR3 is TGTGCCAGCCGGGGGACAGGGGTCCATGAGCAGTTCTTC. The encoded protein is CASRGTGVHEQFF.

This clone was seen once. The chain couples TRBV28 to TRBJ2-7; possible D gene TRBD1, 5 bases. The CDR3 contains 16 residues. The V and J ends lost 3 bases and 5 bases respectively, with 20 bases between them. Looked up from germline, CDR1 is MDHEN and CDR2 is SYDVKM. The CDR3 protein is CASSLRTAGWTDEQYF. CDR3 DNA sequence: TGTGCCAGCAGTTTGAGAACTGCAGGGTGGACGGACGAGCAGTACTTC.

The chain links TRBV28 to TRBJ2-7, with 9 nucleotides matching TRBD1. The CDR3 has 15 residues. V dropped 2 bases and J dropped 5; count of bases not matched to a gene: 7. In germline, CDR1 is MDHEN, CDR2 SYDVKM. The CDR3 sequence is CASSLGGTGFHEQYF. Here the CDR3 DNA reads TGTGCCAGCAGTTTAGGGGGGACAGGGTTCCACGAGCAGTACTTC. The full variable domain, completed using reference TRBV28 and TRBJ2-7, is DVKVTQSSRYLVKRTGEKVFLECVQDMDHENMFWYRQDPGLGLRLIYFSYDVKMKEKGDIPEGYSVSREKKERFSLILESASTNQTSMYLCASSLGGTGFHEQYFGPGTRLTVT.

CDR3 protein: CASSGTGGQGEQFF. The CDR3 DNA is TGTGCCAGCAGTGGGACAGGTGGGCAGGGTGAGCAGTTCTTC. The genes are TRBV2 and TRBJ2-1, with 7 bases identical to TRBD1. The germline CDR1 and CDR2 sequences are SNHLY and FYNNEI. The CDR3 covers 14 residues. J was trimmed by 9 bases and V by 4 bases; bases with no gene match: 9.

The rearrangement joins TRBV7-2 to TRBJ2-7, with 8 bases matching TRBD2. Germline V gene data show CDR1 as SGHTA and CDR2 as FQGNSA. The CDR3 totals 14 residues. Losses at the gene ends were 4 bases for V and 0 bases for J; bases not matched to a gene: 2. Written as DNA, the CDR3 is TGTGCCAGCAGCTCTAGCGGGCCCTCCTACGAGCAGTACTTC. This gives the protein CASSSSGPSYEQYF. Supplemented by reference TRBV7-2 and TRBJ2-7, the full variable domain reads GAGVSQSPSNKVTEKGKDVELRCDPISGHTALYWYRQSLGQGLEFLIYFQGNSAPDKSGLPSDRFSAERTGGSVSTLTIQRTQQEDSAVYLCASSSSGPSYEQYFGPGTRLTVT.

The genes are TRBV6-2 or TRBV6-3 and TRBJ2-1; maybe TRBD2 (6 bases). CDR3 length: 12 amino acids. Germline V gives CDR1 MNHEY, CDR2 SVGEGT. V was shortened by 3 bases and J by 13 bases, with 13 bases between the two germline ends. CDR3: CASSYVAALQFF. The CDR3 DNA sequence: TGTGCCAGCAGTTATGTAGCGGCCCTACAGTTCTTC.

This clone was seen a handful of times. J is TRBJ1-2 and V is TRBV3-1 (or the pseudogene TRBV3-2); perhaps TRBD1 as D (6 bases). This CDR3 is built from 14 residues. Germline V gene data show CDR1 as LGHDT and CDR2 as YNNKEL (reference sequence). Trimming stripped 3 bases from V and 8 bases from J, with 16 bases between. For the CDR3, the DNA is TGTGCCAGCAGCCATAATGGGGGCCGGGGCGGCTACACCTTC. Amino acid sequence: CASSHNGGRGGYTF.

The J gene is TRBJ1-4, the V gene TRBV30, with a tentative D call TRBD1 (5 bases). The ends were cut back, 4 bases at V and 4 bases at J, with 13 bases in the middle. The CDR3 loop spans 14 amino acids. The V gene's germline CDR1 is GTSNPN and CDR2 SVGIG (reference sequence). This CDR3 reads CAWKGYSVNEKLFF. CDR3 in DNA: TGTGCCTGGAAGGGGTACAGTGTTAATGAAAAACTGTTTTTT. The full variable domain, completed using reference TRBV30 and TRBJ1-4, is SQTIHQWPATLVQPVGSPLSLECTVEGTSNPNLYWYRQAAGRGLQLLFYSVGIGQISSEVPQNLSASRPQDRQFILSSKKLLLSDSGFYLCAWKGYSVNEKLFFGSGTQLSVL.

The CDR3 here is CASPNVLALYGYTF. DNA for the CDR3: TGTGCCAGCCCTAATGTGTTAGCACTCTATGGCTACACCTTC. The chain employs TRBV2 and TRBJ1-2, with D unclear. This CDR3 contains 14 residues. Germline-derived CDR1 and CDR2 are SNHLY and FYNNEI. With 8 bases removed from V and 4 bases from J, the gap between germline ends came to 17 bases.

V gene TRBV6-5 combines with J gene TRBJ1-3; D not resolved. There are 15 residues in the CDR3. Trimming took 8 bases from V and 0 from J, leaving 14 bases between them. CDR1 is MNHEY and CDR2 is SVGAGI in the germline V gene. The CDR3 DNA reads as TGTGCCAGCTCGGGTCCAGATCCCTCTGGAAACACCATATATTTT. As protein: CASSGPDPSGNTIYF.

This chain uses TRBV29-1 with TRBJ1-4; D is uncertain. V lost 1 base to trimming and J lost 1 base, with 7 bases between them. Germline values: CDR1 SQVTM, CDR2 ANQGSEA. CDR3 size: 14 residues. The CDR3 region has the DNA TGCAGCGTTGAAGGGGCAGAAACTAATGAAAAACTGTTTTTT. As protein: CSVEGAETNEKLFF.

This clone has just one count. Here the CDR3 DNA reads TGTGCCAGCAGTTTAGCGCTAGCGGTGCGCGAGCAGTACTTC. Its protein is CASSLALAVREQYF. The chain has TRBV28 and TRBJ2-7; TRBD2 matches 7 bases. From germline, CDR1 is MDHEN and CDR2 SYDVKM. CDR3 length: 14 amino acids. The V segment lost 2 bases and the J segment 6 bases; nucleotides outside the gene matches: 7.

V gene TRBV5-4 combines with J gene TRBJ2-1; tentative D call: TRBD1 (6 bases). Between the trimmed V and J ends, which lost 2 bases and 14 bases, there was a span of 17 bases. From germline, CDR1 is SGHNT and CDR2 YYREEE (reference sequence). This CDR3 spans 13 amino acids. This CDR3 reads CASSFTYGGPEFF. The CDR3 DNA is TGTGCCAGCAGCTTTACTTATGGGGGCCCGGAGTTCTTC.

V gene TRBV29-1 combines with J gene TRBJ1-5, with 8 bases that match TRBD1. Per the germline V gene, CDR1 is SQVTM and CDR2 is ANQGSEA. The V and J ends lost 4 bases and 5 bases, in that order; junction bases with no gene match: 4. CDR3 size: 13 residues. The CDR3 nucleotides read TGCAGCGTTGCCCAACAGGGGGATCAGCCCCAGCATTTT. Encoded protein: CSVAQQGDQPQHF.

This chain joins TRBV5-1 and TRBJ1-3; D perhaps matches TRBD1 (6 bases). The CDR3 loop spans 14 amino acids. Trimming shortened V by 5 bases and J by 3 bases, and 12 bases separated the two germline ends. CDR1 SGHRS and CDR2 YFSETQ come from the germline V gene. The CDR3 DNA follows: TGCGCCAGCAGTCAACAGGGTGGTGGAAACACCATATATTTT. Protein product: CASSQQGGGNTIYF.

V is TRBV7-8 and J is TRBJ2-7, with TRBD2 as a possible D gene (5 bases). Per the germline V gene, CDR1 is SGHVS and CDR2 is FQNEAQ. There are 14 residues in the CDR3. The V end lost 1 base, the J end lost 1 base, and 8 bases lay between the germline ends. The chain's CDR3 is CASSLEGSSYEQYF. The CDR3 nucleotides read TGTGCCAGCAGCTTAGAAGGGAGTTCCTACGAGCAGTACTTC.

The chain is built from TRBV5-1 and TRBJ2-7; TRBD1 aligns across 9 bases. Unmatched junction bases numbered 5, after V lost 3 bases and J lost 4 bases. Germline V lookup: CDR1 SGHRS, CDR2 YFSETQ. The CDR3 is made up of 14 amino acids. CDR3 bases: TGCGCCAGCAGCTCTGGACAGGGGAATTACGAGCAGTACTTC. It encodes CASSSGQGNYEQYF.

The chain has TRBV5-6 and TRBJ2-1, with a possible D match to TRBD2 (5 bases). The CDR3 length is 12 residues. Germline V gives CDR1 SGHDT, CDR2 YYEEEE. V dropped 4 bases and J dropped 10 bases, with 12 bases sitting between them. This CDR3 is CASSRDGGEQFF. As DNA, the CDR3 is TGTGCCAGCAGCCGCGATGGCGGGGAGCAGTTCTTC. The full variable domain, rest sourced from reference TRBV5-6 and TRBJ2-1, is DAGVTQSPTHLIKTRGQQVTLRCSPKSGHDTVSWYQQALGQGPQFIFQYYEEEERQRGNFPDRFSGHQFPNYSSELNVNALLLGDSALYLCASSRDGGEQFFGPGTRLTVL.

V is TRBV28 and J is TRBJ2-3; TRBD1 is a possible D gene (5 bases). Per the germline V gene, CDR1 is MDHEN and CDR2 is SYDVKM. V gave up 4 bases and J gave up 6 bases, with 11 bases separating them. CDR3 length: 13 amino acids. The CDR3 sequence: CASSWPGPDTQYF. The CDR3 nucleotides are TGTGCCAGCAGTTGGCCAGGGCCCGATACGCAGTATTTT.

This chain joins TRBV5-1 and TRBJ1-5, with TRBD1 matching 10 bases. Germline lookup yields CDR1 SGHRS and CDR2 YFSETQ. V was pared by 4 bases and J by 6 bases, with 4 bases of the junction left unmatched. This CDR3 has 14 amino acids. CDR3 region: CASSPGQGPQPQHF. The CDR3 nucleotides are TGCGCCAGCAGCCCGGGACAGGGGCCTCAGCCCCAGCATTTT.

In this sample, this clone turned up once. The rearrangement joins TRBV19 to TRBJ2-1; 9 bases align to TRBD2. Germline CDR1 is LNHDA and CDR2 is SQIVND (reference sequence). The CDR3 loop spans 15 amino acids. V dropped 3 bases and J dropped 4; count of bases not matched to a gene: 4. The CDR3, as DNA: TGTGCCAGTAGTATGGCGGGAGGGCCTTACAATGAGCAGTTCTTC. As protein: CASSMAGGPYNEQFF.

The chain has TRBV19 and TRBJ1-1; perhaps TRBD1 as D (5 bases). The germline V gene has CDR1 LNHDA and CDR2 SQIVND (reference sequence). V shed 6 bases and J shed 11 bases, with 16 bases lying between them. The CDR3 length is 12 residues. CDR3 in DNA: TGTGCCAGTAGCCCCGACAGAGCGAGCGCTTTCTTT. It encodes CASSPDRASAFF.

This clone turned up a few times. The genes are TRBV27 and TRBJ1-6, with D tentatively TRBD1 (6 bases). CDR1 and CDR2 (germline): MNHEY, SMNVEV (reference sequence). Deletions cut 6 bases from V and 10 bases from J, with 16 bases between. The CDR3 loop spans 14 amino acids. The CDR3 DNA is TGTGCCAGCAGGTTTATCAGGGGTGGATCACCCCTCCACTTT. It yields the protein CASRFIRGGSPLHF.